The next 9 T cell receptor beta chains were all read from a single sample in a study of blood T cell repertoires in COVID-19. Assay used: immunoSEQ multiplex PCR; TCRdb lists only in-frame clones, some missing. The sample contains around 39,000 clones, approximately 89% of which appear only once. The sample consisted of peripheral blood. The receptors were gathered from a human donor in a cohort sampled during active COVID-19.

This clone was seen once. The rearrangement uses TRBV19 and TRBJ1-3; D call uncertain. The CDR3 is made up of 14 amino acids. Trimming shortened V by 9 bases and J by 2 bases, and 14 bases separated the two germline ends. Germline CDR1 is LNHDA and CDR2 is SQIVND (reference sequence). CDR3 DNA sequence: TGTGCCAGCCTTGAGAGGGCGGCTGGAAACACCATATATTTT. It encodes CASLERAAGNTIYF.

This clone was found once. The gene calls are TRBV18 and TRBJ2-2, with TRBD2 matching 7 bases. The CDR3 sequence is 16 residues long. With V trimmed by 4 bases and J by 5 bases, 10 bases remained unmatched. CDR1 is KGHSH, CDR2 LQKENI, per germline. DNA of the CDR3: TGTGCCAGCTCACGGCATGGGCTAGCGGCAACCGGGGAGCTGTTTTTT. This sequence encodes CASSRHGLAATGELFF.

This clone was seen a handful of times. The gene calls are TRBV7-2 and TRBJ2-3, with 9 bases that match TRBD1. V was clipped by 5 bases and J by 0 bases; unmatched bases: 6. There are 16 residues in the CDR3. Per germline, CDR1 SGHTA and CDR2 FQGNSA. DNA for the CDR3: TGTGCCAGCAGCCCGAGACAGGGGGGGAGCACAGATACGCAGTATTTT. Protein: CASSPRQGGSTDTQYF.

The CDR3 DNA follows: TGCGCCAGCAGCCCGGGACAGGGCATCTCTGGGGCCAACGTCCTGACTTTC. This encodes CASSPGQGISGANVLTF. This chain uses TRBV5-1 with TRBJ2-6, with TRBD1 matching over 9 bases. This CDR3 spans 17 amino acids. The trim removed 4 bases at V and 0 bases at J, leaving 5 bases unmatched. The germline CDR1 and CDR2 sequences are SGHRS and YFSETQ.

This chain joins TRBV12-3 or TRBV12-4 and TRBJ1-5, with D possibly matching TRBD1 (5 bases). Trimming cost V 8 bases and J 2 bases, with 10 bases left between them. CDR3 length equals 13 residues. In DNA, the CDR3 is TGTGCCAGCGCCAGGGCTCGCAATCAGCCCCAGCATTTT. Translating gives CASARARNQPQHF.

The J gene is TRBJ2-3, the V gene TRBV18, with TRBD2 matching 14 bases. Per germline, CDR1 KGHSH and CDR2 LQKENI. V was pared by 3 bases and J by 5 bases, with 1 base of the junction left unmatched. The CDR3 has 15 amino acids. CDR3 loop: CASSPGLAGGDTQYF. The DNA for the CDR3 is TGTGCCAGCTCACCCGGACTAGCGGGAGGAGATACGCAGTATTTT.

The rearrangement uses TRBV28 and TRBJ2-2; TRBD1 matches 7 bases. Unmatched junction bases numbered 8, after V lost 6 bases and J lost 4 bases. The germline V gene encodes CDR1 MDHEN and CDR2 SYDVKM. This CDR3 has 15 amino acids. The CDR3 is CASRYDRVGTGELFF. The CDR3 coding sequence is TGTGCCAGCAGATACGACAGGGTAGGCACCGGGGAGCTGTTTTTT.

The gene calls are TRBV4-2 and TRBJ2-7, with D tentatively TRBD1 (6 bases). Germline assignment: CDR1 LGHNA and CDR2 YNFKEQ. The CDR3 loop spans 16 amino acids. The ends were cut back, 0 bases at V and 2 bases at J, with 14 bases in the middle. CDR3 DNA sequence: TGTGCCAGCAGCCAAGATCGAGACAGGACCACCTACGAGCAGTACTTC. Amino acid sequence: CASSQDRDRTTYEQYF.

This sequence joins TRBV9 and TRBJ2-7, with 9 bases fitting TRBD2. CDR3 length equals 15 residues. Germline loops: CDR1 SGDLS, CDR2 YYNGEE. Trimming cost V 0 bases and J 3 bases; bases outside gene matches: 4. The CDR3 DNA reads TGTGCCAGCAGCGTAGGGGCTAGCGGGATCTACGAGCAGTACTTC. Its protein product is CASSVGASGIYEQYF.